Detailed here is one T cell receptor beta chain. Its target antigen remains unknown. No much larger clonotype is one base removed from it; base qualities were not supplied. Measured from the cysteine to the phenylalanine, the CDR3 is 16 residues long. Only the CDR3 part of the read is kept: 48 bases, read in frame from the first base. The germline V gene gives CDR1 as KGHSH and CDR2 as LQKENI. Compared with germline, V lacks 3 bases and J lacks 6 bases; bases without a gene match: 6. The sample belongs to a study of T cell changes during pregnancy in multiple sclerosis (dated by TCRdb to between 2018 and 2020). For context, the study as a whole: Changes in the T cell repertoire over the course of pregnancy were examined in this study in women with multiple sclerosis.

Libraries were built with the immunoSEQ multiplex PCR assay. This is the immuneACCESS table as TCRdb keeps it, with only in-frame sequences that have V and J called. A part of the clones is gone; compared with another copy, unresolved V genes explain less than half, and the rest is unexplained. A total of some 60,000 clones appear in this sample, approximately 93% of them only once. Under 2% of the sample is in the top ten clones. The V and J segments used are TRBV18 and TRBJ2-2, and TRBD2 matches 11 of the central bases. The sample was peripheral blood, taken after pregnancy. The sequence was obtained from a female donor with multiple sclerosis, enrolled in a pregnancy study. The CDR3 corresponds to CASSPLLAGAAGELFF. DNA sequence: TGTGCCAGCTCACCTCTACTAGCGGGAGCAGCCGGGGAGCTGTTTTTT.